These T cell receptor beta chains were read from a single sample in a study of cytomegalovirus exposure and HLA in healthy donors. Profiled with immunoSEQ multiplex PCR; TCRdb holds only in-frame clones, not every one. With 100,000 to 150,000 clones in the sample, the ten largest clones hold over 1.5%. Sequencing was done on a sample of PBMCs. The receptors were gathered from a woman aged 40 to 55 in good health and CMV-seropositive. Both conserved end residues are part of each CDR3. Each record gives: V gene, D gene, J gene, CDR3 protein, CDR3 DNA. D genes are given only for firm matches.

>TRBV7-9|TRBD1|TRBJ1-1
CASSRPGQYTEAFF
TGTGCCAGCAGCCGACCGGGACAGTACACTGAAGCTTTCTTT
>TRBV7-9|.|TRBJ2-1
CASSLGVGIAVNEQFF
TGTGCCAGCAGCTTAGGCGTTGGCATTGCGGTCAATGAGCAGTTCTTC
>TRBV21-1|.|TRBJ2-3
CASSAPSGSTDTQYF
TGTGCCAGCAGCGCTCCTAGCGGGAGCACAGATACGCAGTATTTT
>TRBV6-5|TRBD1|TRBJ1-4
CASSYSGGQSEKLFF
TGTGCCAGCAGTTACTCCGGGGGACAGAGTGAAAAACTGTTTTTT
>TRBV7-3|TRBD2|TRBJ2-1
CASSLISGAEQFF
TGTGCCAGCAGCTTAATCAGCGGGGCCGAGCAGTTCTTC
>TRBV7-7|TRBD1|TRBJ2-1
CASSLGTGDDEQFF
TGTGCTAGCAGCTTGGGTACAGGGGACGATGAGCAGTTCTTC
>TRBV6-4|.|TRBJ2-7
CASRTEGTDPYEQYF
TGTGCCAGCAGGACGGAGGGGACAGATCCCTACGAGCAGTACTTC
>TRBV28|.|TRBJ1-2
CATTLGLAHYGYTF
TGTGCCACCACCCTCGGGCTAGCCCACTATGGCTACACCTTC
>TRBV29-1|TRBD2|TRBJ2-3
CSVAAAGSTDTQYF
TGCAGCGTTGCCGCAGCGGGGAGCACAGATACGCAGTATTTT
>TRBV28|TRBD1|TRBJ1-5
CASSRDRDNQPQHF
TGTGCCAGCTCTAGGGACAGAGATAATCAGCCCCAGCATTTT
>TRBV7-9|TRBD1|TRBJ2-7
CASSSTGMAYEQYF
TGTGCCAGCAGCTCGACAGGGATGGCCTACGAGCAGTACTTC
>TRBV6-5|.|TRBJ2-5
CASSSVGSQETQYF
TGTGCCAGCAGTTCCGTCGGGTCCCAAGAGACCCAGTACTTC
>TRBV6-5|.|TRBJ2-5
CASSVLQGLQETQYF
TGTGCCAGCAGCGTGCTACAGGGCCTCCAAGAGACCCAGTACTTC
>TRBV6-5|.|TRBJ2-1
CASSYGRYGGYEQFF
TGTGCCAGCAGTTACGGCAGGTACGGTGGCTATGAGCAGTTCTTC
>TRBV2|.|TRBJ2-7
CASREGMGEQYF
TGTGCCAGCAGGGAGGGGATGGGGGAGCAGTACTTC
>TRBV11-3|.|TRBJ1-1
CASSYGNTEAFF
TGTGCCAGCAGCTACGGGAACACTGAAGCTTTCTTT
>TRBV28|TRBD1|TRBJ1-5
CASSWGQGGDQPQHF
TGTGCCAGCAGTTGGGGACAGGGCGGGGATCAGCCCCAGCATTTT